The rows below give T cell receptor beta chains drawn from one sample of a study of cytomegalovirus exposure and HLA in healthy donors. Some clones are missing from TCRdb's copy, which holds only in-frame ones; the method was immunoSEQ multiplex PCR. The data contain 70,000 to 95,000 clones, more than 75% of them seen just once; the ten biggest clones take up around 2%. The sample comprised PBMCs. The receptors stem from a man aged 18 to 35 in good health and CMV-seronegative. Both conserved end residues are part of each CDR3. The D gene is left open where the match is weak. Clone size appears in some rows only: once, few, many, or a class for an expanded clone.

d_call | clone_size | j_call | v_call | cdr3_nt | cdr3_aa
TRBD2 | . | TRBJ2-7 | TRBV4-1 | TGCGCCAGCAGCCAAGTGGCTAGCGGGGGGGCTCATTACGAGCAGTACTTC | CASSQVASGGAHYEQYF
. | . | TRBJ1-2 | TRBV30 | TGTGCCTGGAGTGGTGGTAGGGGTAACTATGGCTACACCTTC | CAWSGGRGNYGYTF
TRBD1 | . | TRBJ1-2 | TRBV6-4 | TGTGCCAGCAGCACCGGGAGGGGGCCTGGCTATGGCTACACCTTC | CASSTGRGPGYGYTF
TRBD1 | . | TRBJ2-3 | TRBV5-6 | TGTGCCAGCAGCTTGGAACAGGGGGTTGGGACAGATACGCAGTATTTT | CASSLEQGVGTDTQYF
. | once | TRBJ2-5 | TRBV11-2 | TGTGCCAGCAGCTTAGGCCTCGGAGAGACCCAGTACTTC | CASSLGLGETQYF
TRBD2 | . | TRBJ2-2 | TRBV5-1 | TGCGCCAGCAGCTCGCTAGCGGGGGGGACCGGGGGGCTGTTTTTT | CASSSLAGGTGGLFF
. | once | TRBJ2-3 | TRBV7-9 | TGTGCCAGCAGTATACCATCTTTGCGTCCTAGCACAGATACGCAGTATTTT | CASSIPSLRPSTDTQYF
TRBD2 | . | TRBJ2-4 | TRBV7-9 | TGTTCCAGCAGCTTAGTGGGGGGGGCCAAAAACATTCAGTACTTC | CSSSLVGGAKNIQYF
TRBD2 | . | TRBJ2-4 | TRBV28 | TGTGCCAGCAGTATAGCGGGGGGTCTGAACATTCAGTACTTC | CASSIAGGLNIQYF
. | once | TRBJ2-2 | TRBV5-1 | TGCGCCAGCAGCGAGGATGCGGGGGAGCTGTTTTTT | CASSEDAGELFF
TRBD2 | . | TRBJ2-7 | TRBV6-5 | TGTGCCAGCAGTTACTCGAGCGGGGGGTCCTCCTACGAGCAGTACTTC | CASSYSSGGSSYEQYF
TRBD2 | many | TRBJ2-5 | TRBV6-1 | TGTGCCAGCAGTGGACTAGCGGGGGGGCAAGAGACCCAGTACTTC | CASSGLAGGQETQYF
. | . | TRBJ1-2 | TRBV12-2 | TGTGCAAGTCGCTTGGTCCCGGTGAGGTCTAACTATGGCTACACCTTC | CASRLVPVRSNYGYTF
TRBD1 | once | TRBJ2-1 | TRBV11-1 | TGTGCCAGCAGCCCCCGCGGACAGGTAGCCCACAATGAGCAGTTCTTC | CASSPRGQVAHNEQFF
TRBD1 | . | TRBJ2-6 | TRBV18 | TGTGCCAGCTCAGAAGCCCGACAGGGGATCGGCTCTGGGGCCAACGTCCTGACTTTC | CASSEARQGIGSGANVLTF
. | . | TRBJ2-6 | TRBV7-9 | TGTGCCAGCTCTACCTCTGGGGCCAACGTCCTGACTTTC | CASSTSGANVLTF
TRBD2 | . | TRBJ2-1 | TRBV9 | TGTGCCAGCAGCGTAGCTACGGGGACTAGCGGGGGCTTCTCCTACAATGAGCAGTTCTTC | CASSVATGTSGGFSYNEQFF
. | . | TRBJ1-1 | TRBV5-1 | TGCGCCAGCAGCTTGGGACACCACAGGGCGAACACTGAAGCTTTCTTT | CASSLGHHRANTEAFF
TRBD1 | once | TRBJ1-5 | TRBV27 | TGTGCCAGCAGTTACAGGGGGCACAATCAGCCCCAGCATTTT | CASSYRGHNQPQHF
. | few | TRBJ2-5 | TRBV5-5 | TGTGCCAGCGGCGCCGGGACAAGGGTTATAGGGTCCCAGTACTTC | CASGAGTRVIGSQYF
. | few | TRBJ2-7 | TRBV6-1 | TGTGCCAGCAGTCAGACTGGGGGGAGAGAGCAGTACTTC | CASSQTGGREQYF
. | . | TRBJ1-2 | TRBV28 | TGTGCCAGCAGTTTGATGGAGGGGACCCCTCTATATGGCTACACCTTC | CASSLMEGTPLYGYTF
. | . | TRBJ2-3 | TRBV6-5 | TGTGCCAGCAGAAGGGGCCAAACAGATACGCAGTATTTT | CASRRGQTDTQYF
. | few | TRBJ2-1 | TRBV27 | TGTGCCAGCAGTTTAAGGGGGGGCGGTTACAATGAGCAGTTCTTC | CASSLRGGGYNEQFF
. | once | TRBJ1-2 | TRBV7-9 | TGTGCCAGCAGCTTTGCTGGGAGGAATGGCTACACCTTC | CASSFAGRNGYTF
. | . | TRBJ2-5 | TRBV29-1 | TGCAGCGTTGAGCCGACAGGATCACAAGAGACCCAGTACTTC | CSVEPTGSQETQYF
. | . | TRBJ1-5 | TRBV18 | TGTGCCAGCTCACCAGGATCGAGGACAGACAATCAGCCCCAGCATTTT | CASSPGSRTDNQPQHF
TRBD2 | once | TRBJ2-3 | TRBV13 | TGTGCCAGCAACCATATAGGACTAGCGGTAGAACCAGATACGCAGTATTTT | CASNHIGLAVEPDTQYF
TRBD2 | . | TRBJ2-2 | TRBV10-1 | TGCGCCAGCAGTGAGTCTACGAGCGGGGGAACCGGGGAGCTGTTTTTT | CASSESTSGGTGELFF
TRBD1 | . | TRBJ1-4 | TRBV4-2 | TGTGCCAGCAGCCAATGGGTCACCGGGACAGAGGCAACTAATGAAAAACTGTTTTTT | CASSQWVTGTEATNEKLFF
. | . | TRBJ1-3 | TRBV6-5 | TGTGCCACCCAACGTCGGTCTCCTGGAAACACCATATATTTT | CATQRRSPGNTIYF
TRBD1 | once | TRBJ2-2 | TRBV7-2 | TGTGCCAGCCAGGGGGTTTTTTTTGGGGAGCTGTTTTTT | CASQGVFFGELFF
TRBD1 | once | TRBJ1-2 | TRBV18 | TGTGCCAGCTCACCACCGGGGACAGCCTATGGCTACACCTTC | CASSPPGTAYGYTF
TRBD1 | . | TRBJ1-1 | TRBV7-9 | TGTGCCAGCAGCTCCAGGACAGGGTTAAACACTGAAGCTTTCTTT | CASSSRTGLNTEAFF
. | . | TRBJ2-7 | TRBV9 | TGTGCCAGCAGCGTAGCAGGCAGCCAGATAGGTGAGCAGTACTTC | CASSVAGSQIGEQYF
TRBD2 | . | TRBJ2-3 | TRBV5-8 | TGTGCCAGCAGCTTGGGGGGGGGAGTGGTGGATACGCAGTATTTT | CASSLGGGVVDTQYF
. | . | TRBJ1-6 | TRBV28 | TGTGCCAGCAGTTCCAACCCTCGGGGTCGGAATTCACCCCTCCACTTT | CASSSNPRGRNSPLHF
TRBD2 | . | TRBJ2-5 | TRBV4-1 | TGCGCCAGCAGCCCGGGGACTAGCGGGGGGAACCAAGAGACCCAGTACTTC | CASSPGTSGGNQETQYF
. | . | TRBJ2-3 | TRBV7-8 | TGTGCCAGCAGCTCTAGGGGGGATACGCAGTATTTT | CASSSRGDTQYF
. | . | TRBJ1-1 | TRBV19 | TGTGCCAGTAGTCATCCGGGACTCAAGAACACTGAAGCTTTCTTT | CASSHPGLKNTEAFF
TRBD2 | . | TRBJ2-5 | TRBV19 | TGTGCCAGTAGTATAGGGAATACCGGGGGGGCCGAAGAGACCCAGTACTTC | CASSIGNTGGAEETQYF
. | . | TRBJ1-6 | TRBV18 | TGTGCCAGCTCCCGGGACAAACAGCCCCTCCACTTT | CASSRDKQPLHF
TRBD1 | . | TRBJ1-1 | TRBV6-6 | TGTGCCAGCAGCACAGGGGGCGACATAGCTGAAGCTTTCTTT | CASSTGGDIAEAFF
. | . | TRBJ1-1 | TRBV25-1 | TGTGCCAGCAGTGACCCTCTGGGACAAGGAGAAGCTTTCTTT | CASSDPLGQGEAFF